A single sample is the source of the 19 T cell receptor beta chains below, sequenced in a study of cytomegalovirus exposure and HLA in healthy donors. The PCR ran on 60 Vbeta and 13 Jbeta primers. Sequencing used immunoSEQ multiplex PCR; TCRdb keeps in-frame clones, though not all of them. The table shows 150,000 to 200,000 clones, with less than 90% occurring only once. Sequenced sample: PBMCs. The receptors derive from a man aged 50 to 60 in good health and CMV-seropositive.

This clone was seen a single time. The rearrangement uses TRBV28 and TRBJ1-2; 10 bases match TRBD1. The CDR3 extends over 17 amino acids. With V trimmed by 2 bases and J by 5 bases, 11 bases remained unmatched. CDR1 is MDHEN, CDR2 SYDVKM, per germline. CDR3 in amino acids: CASSLIVTGTGEYGYTF. The DNA for the CDR3 is TGTGCCAGCAGTTTAATCGTTACAGGGACAGGGGAATATGGCTACACCTTC.

The chain links TRBV29-1 to TRBJ1-1; the D is unclear. The CDR3 covers 11 residues. Germline-derived CDR1 and CDR2 are SQVTM and ANQGSEA. V lost 4 bases and J lost 3, with 6 bases in between. CDR3 nucleotides: TGCAGCGTTGTATTCCACACTGAAGCTTTCTTT. Its translation is CSVVFHTEAFF. The full variable domain, in which reference TRBV29-1 and TRBJ1-1 provide the parts outside the CDR3, is SAVISQKPSRDICQRGTSLTIQCQVDSQVTMMFWYRQQPGQSLTLIATANQGSEATYESGFVIDKFPISRPNLTFSTLTVSNMSPEDSSIYLCSVVFHTEAFFGQGTRLTVV.

This clone was detected a few times. V and J are TRBV27 and TRBJ2-1; 8 nucleotides line up with TRBD2. Trimming at V came to 5 bases and at J to 5 bases, leaving 8 bases not matched to a gene. Per the germline V gene, CDR1 is MNHEY and CDR2 is SMNVEV (reference sequence). This CDR3 has 15 residues. CDR3 region: CASSDSGTHNNEQFF. For the CDR3, the DNA is TGTGCCAGCAGTGATAGCGGGACGCATAACAATGAGCAGTTCTTC.

The genes are TRBV10-2 and TRBJ2-7; D possibly corresponds to TRBD2 (7 bases). The CDR3 runs to 17 residues. V shed 1 base and J shed 3 bases, with 19 bases lying between them. Germline V lookup: CDR1 WSHSY, CDR2 SAAADI. The CDR3 sequence: CASSELGRGPSGYEQYF. In DNA form, the CDR3 reads TGCGCCAGCAGTGAGTTAGGGCGGGGGCCTAGCGGCTACGAGCAGTACTTC.

The chain has TRBV9 and TRBJ2-3; D is uncertain. The V gene lost 0 bases and the J gene lost 6 bases, with 11 bases spanning the gap. There are 14 residues in the CDR3. Germline CDR1 SGDLS, CDR2 YYNGEE. The DNA for the CDR3 is TGTGCCAGCAGCGTAGGGAATGTGGGCGATACGCAGTATTTT. This codes for CASSVGNVGDTQYF.

The chain is built from TRBV14 and TRBJ1-6; D is ambiguous. The CDR3 length is 13 residues. CDR1 and CDR2 (germline): SGHDN, FVKESK. Trimming shortened V by 0 bases and J by 11 bases, and 8 bases separated the two germline ends. The CDR3 nucleotides are TGTGCCAGCAGCCAAGAGGGAGGTGCACCCCTCCACTTT. Translation: CASSQEGGAPLHF.

This chain connects TRBV29-1 to TRBJ1-1; D is possibly TRBD1 (5 bases). The V and J ends lost 7 bases and 4 bases respectively, with 10 bases between them. Germline V gives CDR1 SQVTM, CDR2 ANQGSEA. This CDR3 is built from 11 residues. Written as DNA, the CDR3 is TGCAGCGCCCGACAGTCCACTGAAGCTTTCTTT. Translated, it gives CSARQSTEAFF.

This clone was detected a few times. This chain joins TRBV7-9 and TRBJ2-7; 13 bases match TRBD2. In germline, CDR1 is SEHNR, CDR2 FQNEAQ (reference sequence). V gave up 1 base and J gave up 3 bases; unmatched junction bases: 9. The CDR3 spans 18 residues. This CDR3 is CASSLGTSGRAKDYEQYF. CDR3 in DNA: TGTGCCAGCAGCTTAGGAACTAGCGGGAGGGCCAAAGACTACGAGCAGTACTTC.

This clone was detected only once. The genes are TRBV5-1 and TRBJ1-1; D is possibly TRBD1 (6 bases). Trimming shortened V by 3 bases and J by 8 bases, and 17 bases separated the two germline ends. The CDR3 sequence is 14 residues long. Germline CDR1 is SGHRS and CDR2 is YFSETQ. CDR3 DNA: TGCGCCAGCAGCTCGACGGGACCGGGGACAGAAGCTTTCTTT. This encodes CASSSTGPGTEAFF.

J is TRBJ2-3 and V is TRBV5-1; 11 positions match TRBD1. J lost 4 bases, V lost 0 bases, and 7 bases had no gene match. The CDR3 length is 17 residues. CDR1 is SGHRS and CDR2 is YFSETQ in the germline V gene. CDR3 nucleotide sequence: TGCGCCAGCAGCTTGGCCGGGACAGGGGGTTGGGCAGATACGCAGTATTTT. Protein product: CASSLAGTGGWADTQYF.

This clone was observed a handful of times. The chain has TRBV5-4 and TRBJ1-1; 7 positions match TRBD1. V dropped 1 base and J dropped 6; count of bases not matched to a gene: 6. This CDR3 comprises 14 residues. The germline CDR1 and CDR2 sequences are SGHNT and YYREEE (reference sequence). CDR3 nucleotide sequence: TGTGCCAGCAGCTTGAGAGGGGGCACAGCTGAAGCTTTCTTT. It yields the protein CASSLRGGTAEAFF. The complete variable domain, with remaining parts taken from reference TRBV5-4 and TRBJ1-1, reads ETGVTQSPTHLIKTRGQQVTLRCSSQSGHNTVSWYQQALGQGPQFIFQYYREEENGRGNFPPRFSGLQFPNYSSELNVNALELDDSALYLCASSLRGGTAEAFFGQGTRLTVV.

V is TRBV6-5 and J is TRBJ2-3; 8 positions agree with TRBD2. Germline trimming cut 7 bases from V and 3 bases from J; bases unmatched to any gene: 9. This CDR3 contains 15 residues. CDR1 and CDR2 (germline): MNHEY, SVGAGI. CDR3 sequence: CASMGSGGRTDTQYF. In DNA, the CDR3 is TGTGCCAGCATGGGGTCGGGAGGGAGGACAGATACGCAGTATTTT.

V is TRBV27 and J is TRBJ2-3; weak D call: TRBD2 (5 bases). V dropped 7 bases and J dropped 0 bases, with 11 bases sitting between them. This CDR3 is built from 14 residues. The germline CDR1 and CDR2 sequences are MNHEY and SMNVEV (reference sequence). The CDR3 region is CASNFRRSTDTQYF. DNA for the CDR3: TGTGCCAGCAATTTCCGGAGGAGCACAGATACGCAGTATTTT.

This clone was detected a few times. The chain couples TRBV6-1 to TRBJ2-1; TRBD1 might be the D (6 bases). Between the trimmed V and J ends, which lost 4 bases and 9 bases, there was a span of 22 bases. The CDR3 has 16 residues. Germline V lookup: CDR1 MNHNS, CDR2 SASEGT. The CDR3: CASSASGGGLISEQFF. CDR3 sequence (DNA): TGTGCCAGCAGTGCATCAGGTGGGGGCCTAATAAGTGAGCAGTTCTTC.

The sample holds a few counts of this clone. This CDR3 is CSVDRGLRETQYF. The CDR3 region has the DNA TGCAGCGTTGACAGGGGCCTTCGGGAGACCCAGTACTTC. The chain carries TRBV29-1 and TRBJ2-5, with a possible D match to TRBD1 (6 bases). The CDR3 sequence is 13 residues long. Trimming shortened V by 3 bases and J by 5 bases, and 13 bases separated the two germline ends. Germline lookup yields CDR1 SQVTM and CDR2 ANQGSEA.

The J gene is TRBJ2-3, the V gene TRBV7-6; possible D gene TRBD1, 5 bases. Germline values: CDR1 SGHVS, CDR2 FNYEAQ. V shed 5 bases and J shed 5 bases, with 8 bases lying between them. The CDR3 sequence is 12 residues long. The CDR3 region has the DNA TGTGCCAGCAGCCAAGGGGAAGATACGCAGTATTTT. It is translated as CASSQGEDTQYF.

The chain recombines TRBV27 with TRBJ1-2; TRBD1 is a possible D gene (6 bases). Trimming removed 4 bases at V and 0 bases at J, with 12 bases between. This CDR3 region has 15 residues. Germline V gene lookup returns CDR1 MNHEY and CDR2 SMNVEV (reference sequence). DNA for the CDR3: TGTGCCAGCAGTTCGGCAGGGGCCTCTAACTATGGCTACACCTTC. Amino acid sequence: CASSSAGASNYGYTF.

This chain joins TRBV5-4 and TRBJ2-7; 7 positions match TRBD1. The junction had 6 bases not matched to a gene; V was cut back by 0 bases and J by 3 bases. Germline CDR1 SGHNT, CDR2 YYREEE (reference sequence). This CDR3 comprises 15 residues. The CDR3 coding sequence is TGTGCCAGCAGCTTGGGGGGGACAGTACACTACGAGCAGTACTTC. It specifies CASSLGGTVHYEQYF.

This clone was recorded once. The rearrangement links TRBV10-3 to TRBJ1-3; D is possibly TRBD1 (5 bases). Germline V CDR1 and CDR2: ENHRY, SYGVKD. The CDR3 extends over 15 amino acids. V was cut by 0 bases and J by 7 bases, with 13 bases left in between. The CDR3 DNA is TGTGCCATCAGTGAGTCGAACGGGGGGTTGAACACCATATATTTT. Translating gives CAISESNGGLNTIYF.